This T cell receptor (beta chain) was identified in a study of technical replicates of blood from a few donors. Sequenced by immunoSEQ multiplex PCR; TCRdb stores in-frame clones only, minus some. This sample has roughly 85,000 clones, with roughly 94% found just once. Sequencing was carried out using T cells isolated from PBMCs. This sequence was found in a human donor in good health.

CDR3 in amino acids: CASSLTSGDNTGELFF. In DNA form, the CDR3 reads TGTGCCAGCAGCCTGACTAGCGGGGATAACACCGGGGAGCTGTTTTTT. V and J are TRBV27 and TRBJ2-2; 11 nucleotides line up with TRBD2. This CDR3 is built from 16 residues. The V and J ends lost 6 bases and 2 bases, in that order; junction bases with no gene match: 5. CDR1 MNHEY and CDR2 SMNVEV come from the germline V gene (reference sequence).